The clone carrying this T cell receptor (beta chain) appeared a few times. The data stem from a study of blood T cells in healthy people across ages. Germline V CDR1 and CDR2: DFQATT, SNEGSKA (reference sequence). Between the trimmed V and J ends, which lost 2 bases and 3 bases, there was a span of 8 bases. This CDR3 spans 12 amino acids. The use of a sample-barcoded 5' primer and a J-beta primer mix characterized a second PCR of about 7 to 12 cycles. All samples gave at least 2.5 million CDR3-containing paired-end reads. TCRdb re-called the 5' RACE reads through MiXCR, storing one row per CDR3 protein. Of about 1.4 million distinct CDR3 sequences in the sample, 45% to 70% were seen once.

The chain has TRBV20-1 and TRBJ2-7; D is possibly TRBD2 (5 bases). This TCR came from a man aged 18 to 29 in good health. Material: blood. The CDR3: CSARSGFYEQYF. DNA for the CDR3: TGCAGTGCTAGATCGGGGTTCTACGAGCAGTACTTC.